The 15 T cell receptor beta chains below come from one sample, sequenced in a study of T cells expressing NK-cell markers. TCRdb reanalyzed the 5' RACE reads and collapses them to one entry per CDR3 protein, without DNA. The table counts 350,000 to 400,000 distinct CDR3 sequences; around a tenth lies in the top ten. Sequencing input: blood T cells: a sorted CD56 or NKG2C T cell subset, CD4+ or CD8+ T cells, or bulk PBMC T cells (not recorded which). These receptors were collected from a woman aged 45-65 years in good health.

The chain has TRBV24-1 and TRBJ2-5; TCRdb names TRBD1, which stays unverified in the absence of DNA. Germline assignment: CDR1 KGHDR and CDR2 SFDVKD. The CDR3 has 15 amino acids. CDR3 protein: CATSDSTGVQETQYF.

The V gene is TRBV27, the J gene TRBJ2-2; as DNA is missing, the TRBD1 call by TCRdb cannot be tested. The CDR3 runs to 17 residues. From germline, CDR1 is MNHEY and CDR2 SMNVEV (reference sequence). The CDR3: CASSLRGWESNTGELFF.

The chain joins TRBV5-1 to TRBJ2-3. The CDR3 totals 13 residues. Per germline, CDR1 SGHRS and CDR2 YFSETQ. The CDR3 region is CASTWGVGDTQYF.

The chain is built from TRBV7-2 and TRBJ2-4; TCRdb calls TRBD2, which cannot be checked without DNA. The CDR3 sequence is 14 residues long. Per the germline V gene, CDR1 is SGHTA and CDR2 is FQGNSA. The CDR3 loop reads CAAGGTLAKNIQYF.

This chain's CDR3 is CSVLFLETRHRNEQFF. This chain uses TRBV29-1 with TRBJ2-1; TCRdb calls TRBD1, which cannot be checked without DNA. The germline V gene encodes CDR1 SQVTM and CDR2 ANQGSEA. The CDR3 consists of 16 residues.

CDR3 sequence: CAIRDRHTDTQYF. This sequence joins TRBV6-5 and TRBJ2-3; checking the TCRdb D call of TRBD1 is not possible without DNA. The CDR3 spans 13 residues. Germline V gene data show CDR1 as MNHEY and CDR2 as SVGAGI.

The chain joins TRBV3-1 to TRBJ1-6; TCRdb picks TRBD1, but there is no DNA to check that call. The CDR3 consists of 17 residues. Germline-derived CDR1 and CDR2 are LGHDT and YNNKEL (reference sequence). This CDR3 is CASSRDILHNDNSPLHF.

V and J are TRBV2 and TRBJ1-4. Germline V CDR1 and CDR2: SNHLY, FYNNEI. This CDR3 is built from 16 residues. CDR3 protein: CASSDLFTATNEKLFF.

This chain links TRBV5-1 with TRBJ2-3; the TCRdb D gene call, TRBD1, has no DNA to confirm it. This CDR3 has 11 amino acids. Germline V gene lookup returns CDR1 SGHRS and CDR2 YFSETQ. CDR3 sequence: CASRGGSTQYF.

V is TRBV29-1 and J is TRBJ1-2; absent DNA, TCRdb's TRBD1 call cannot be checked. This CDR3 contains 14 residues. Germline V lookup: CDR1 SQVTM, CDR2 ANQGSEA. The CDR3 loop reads CSVEASGTVRGYTF.

This CDR3 is CASSFGQVADTQYF. The chain recombines TRBV5-5 with TRBJ2-3; TCRdb calls TRBD1, which cannot be checked without DNA. In germline, CDR1 is SGHKS, CDR2 YYEKEE (reference sequence). This CDR3 region has 14 residues.

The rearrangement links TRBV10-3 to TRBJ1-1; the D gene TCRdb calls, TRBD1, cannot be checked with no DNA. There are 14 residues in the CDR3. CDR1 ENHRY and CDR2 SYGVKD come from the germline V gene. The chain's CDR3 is CATKISGGGTEAFF.

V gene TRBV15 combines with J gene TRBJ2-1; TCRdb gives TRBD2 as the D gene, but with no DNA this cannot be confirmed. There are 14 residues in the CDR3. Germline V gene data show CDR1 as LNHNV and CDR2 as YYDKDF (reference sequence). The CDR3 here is CATSPPGVSGNWFF.

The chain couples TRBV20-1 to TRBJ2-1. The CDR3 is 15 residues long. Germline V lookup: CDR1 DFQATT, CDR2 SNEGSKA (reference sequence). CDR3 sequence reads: CSASKGSFNGNEQFF.

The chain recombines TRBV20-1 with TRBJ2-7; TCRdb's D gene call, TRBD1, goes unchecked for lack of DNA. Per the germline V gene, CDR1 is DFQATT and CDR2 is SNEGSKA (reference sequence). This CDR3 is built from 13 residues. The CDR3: CSARGTGTFVQYF.